These 2 T cell receptor beta chains came from one sample sequenced in a study of T cells in localized non-small cell lung cancer. This table comes from immunoSEQ multiplex PCR, and its TCRdb copy is limited to in-frame clones, with some not included. The sample records about 1,600 clones, approximately 19% being singletons. This specimen was normal lung tissue next to the tumor, taken before any cancer treatment. Receptors originate from a female donor aged 60 or older with stage I lung adenocarcinoma.

This clone came up a few times. The V call is TRBV6-8, the J call TRBJ2-3; possible D gene TRBD1, 6 bases. The CDR3 extends over 15 amino acids. The germline gives CDR1 MNHGY, CDR2 SAAAGT. Between the trimmed V and J ends, which lost 7 bases and 5 bases, there was a span of 19 bases. The CDR3 nucleotides read TGTGCCAGCATCTCGAAGGGGGAAGGGGTAGATACGCAGTATTTT. Translating it yields CASISKGEGVDTQYF.

The V call is TRBV28, the J call TRBJ1-2; TRBD1 is a possible D gene (5 bases). The V end was cut by 5 bases, the J end by 8 bases, with 27 bases between. CDR3 length: 17 residues. Germline CDR1 MDHEN, CDR2 SYDVKM. This CDR3 is CASSIQPGPGRGSGYTF. In DNA form, the CDR3 reads TGTGCCAGCAGTATCCAACCCGGCCCGGGACGGGGGAGCGGCTACACCTTC.